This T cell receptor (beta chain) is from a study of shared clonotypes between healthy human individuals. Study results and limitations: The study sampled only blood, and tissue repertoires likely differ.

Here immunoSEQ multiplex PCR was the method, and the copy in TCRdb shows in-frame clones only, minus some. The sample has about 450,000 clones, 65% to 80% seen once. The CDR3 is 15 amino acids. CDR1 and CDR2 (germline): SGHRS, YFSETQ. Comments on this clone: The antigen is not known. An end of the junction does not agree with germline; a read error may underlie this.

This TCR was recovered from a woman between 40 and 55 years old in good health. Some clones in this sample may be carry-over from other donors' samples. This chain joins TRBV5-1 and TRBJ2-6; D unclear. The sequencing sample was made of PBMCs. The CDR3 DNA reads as TGCGCCAGCAGCTTGATAGGCCCTGGTGCCAACGTCCTGACTTTC. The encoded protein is CASSLIGPGANVLTF.